The source of this T cell receptor beta chain is a study of early T cells in non-severe SARS-CoV-2 infection (dated by TCRdb to 2020 to 2022). Regarding the complete study: Bulk RNA from unsorted whole blood was used for TCR sequencing, so alpha and beta chains could not be paired. Overall study outcomes, separate from this receptor: VDJdb matching was skewed toward anti-spike CD8 responses, so virus-specific expansions were likely underestimated and private and CD4 specificities were missed.

Concerning this clonotype itself: Its specific antigen is unknown. No per-base quality is available; no much larger clone lies one base away.

Receptor amplification or capture employed 5' RACE. TCRdb names NextSeq 500 as the instrument used. Unique molecular identifiers were attached to individual cDNA molecules in the TCR library protocol so that sequencing error and PCR bias could be corrected. TCR alpha and beta chains were both sequenced, and the abundances of alpha and beta sequences in each sample were closely correlated with each other. Regarding the original processing steps: Decombinator V4 was used to annotate TCR sequences for V gene, J gene and CDR3. Expanded TCRs were defined as changing significantly between any two time points under a Poisson model with p below 0.0001. Abundances of TCRs were expressed as counts per million after normalisation to the total number of TCRs sequenced in each sample. VDJdb, accessed on 1 November 2021, was searched for TCRs annotated for CMV, EBV and SARS-CoV-2, and TCRs annotated for more than one antigen were excluded. TCRdb handled the public reads itself, with Q25 trimming in fastp and clone calling in MiXCR, and kept productive beta chains. Each CDR3 protein appears once, grouped with its most common genes and DNA. TCRdb, rather than the study authors, made the V and J calls. This sample lists about 27,000 distinct CDR3 sequences; around 4% were detected once. The ten largest clones take up approximately 4% of the sample.

The study was a case-control design nested within a healthcare worker cohort in London, UK, with weekly nasopharyngeal swab PCR tests and blood sampling. Between 23 and 31 March 2020, the week of the UK lockdown, healthcare workers were enrolled and then followed up weekly for as long as 16 weeks. Sequenced sample: whole blood. This receptor was obtained from an adult who was a healthcare worker with PCR-confirmed SARS-CoV-2 infection or an uninfected control (not recorded which).

The CDR3: CASSSGRLGGPYEQYF. The nucleotides read TGTGCCAGCAGCTCTGGAAGACTAGGAGGACCTTACGAGCAGTACTTC. The V and J genes are TRBV5-4 and TRBJ2-7, and the D gene may be TRBD2, 6 bases matching. CDR1 is given as SGHNT and CDR2 as YYREEE, both from the germline V gene (reference sequence). The junction carries 20 bases between V and J, which are trimmed by 3 bases and 4 bases respectively. Reading from cysteine to phenylalanine, the CDR3 counts 16 amino acids. Only the CDR3 portion is preserved as DNA: 48 bases, with reading frame beginning at the first base.